A single sample gave rise to the 25 T cell receptor beta chains below, sequenced in a study of blood T cells in healthy people across ages (dated by TCRdb to about 2015). The method was 5' RACE. Reads for this sample came from an Illumina HiSeq 2500. The second PCR ran for roughly 6 to 11 cycles and used a J-beta primer mix along with a sample-barcoded 5' primer. The raw public reads went through TCRdb reprocessing: fastp at Q25, MiXCR clone calling, in-frame beta chains kept. Entries are consolidated by CDR3 protein sequence, retaining the most common genes and DNA. The sample profile shows roughly 800,000 distinct CDR3 sequences; about 53% of them were found once. Of the sample, approximately 40% is held by the ten largest clones. Sequencing input: blood. These receptors all stem from an elderly man in good health.

This clonotype was seen only a few times. The CDR3 bases are TGCGCCAGCAGCTTGGGGGGTAGCGGGAGGATCATTCAGTACTTC. It yields the protein CASSLGGSGRIIQYF. The chain is built from TRBV5-1 and TRBJ2-4; 10 nucleotides align to TRBD2. J gave up 9 bases and V 0 bases, and 6 bases lay outside the gene matches. Germline assignment: CDR1 SGHRS and CDR2 YFSETQ. This CDR3 comprises 15 residues.

The genes are TRBV2 and TRBJ2-1; no reliable D call. Trimming left V 7 bases short and J 6 bases short, with 13 bases between. Germline V gene lookup returns CDR1 SNHLY and CDR2 FYNNEI. The CDR3 contains 13 residues. The CDR3 protein is CASTLMPGNEQFF. In nucleotides, the CDR3 is TGTGCCAGCACTTTAATGCCCGGCAATGAGCAGTTCTTC.

This rearrangement joins TRBV19 to TRBJ1-4; 7 positions match TRBD1. This CDR3 is 16 amino acids long. Germline trimming cut 6 bases from V and 5 bases from J; bases unmatched to any gene: 12. Looked up from germline, CDR1 is LNHDA and CDR2 is SQIVND (reference sequence). The CDR3 loop reads CASRPPGGALNEKLFF. DNA of the CDR3: TGTGCCAGTAGACCCCCAGGGGGGGCGCTAAATGAAAAACTGTTTTTT. The complete variable domain, with remaining parts taken from reference TRBV19 and TRBJ1-4, reads DGGITQSPKYLFRKEGQNVTLSCEQNLNHDAMYWYRQDPGQGLRLIYYSQIVNDFQKGDIAEGYSVSREKKESFPLTVTSAQKNPTAFYLCASRPPGGALNEKLFFGSGTQLSVL.

This chain links TRBV20-1 with TRBJ2-3, with 8 bases fitting TRBD2. Germline CDR1 DFQATT, CDR2 SNEGSKA (reference sequence). The CDR3 totals 13 residues. With 7 bases clipped from V and 3 bases from J, the junction kept 6 bases outside the gene matches. This CDR3 reads CSVGSSGTDTQYF. The CDR3 coding sequence is TGCAGTGTGGGGTCTAGCGGGACAGATACGCAGTATTTT.

The chain uses TRBV10-3 and TRBJ2-7; perhaps TRBD2 as D (6 bases). The germline CDR1 and CDR2 sequences are ENHRY and SYGVKD. V was shortened by 5 bases and J by 4 bases, with 15 bases between the two germline ends. The CDR3 runs 14 residues. The CDR3 DNA reads as TGTGCCATCAGTCCGGCAGGAGGGAGTTACGAGCAGTACTTC. Translated: CAISPAGGSYEQYF.

As DNA, the CDR3 is TGCGCCAGCAGCCAGTGGCAGTTGGAGACCCAGTACTTC. Its translation is CASSQWQLETQYF. The chain uses TRBV4-1 and TRBJ2-5; D uncertain. Germline CDR1 MGHRA, CDR2 YSYEKL. The CDR3 sequence is 13 residues long. V dropped 3 bases and J dropped 5 bases, with 10 bases sitting between them.

Concerning this clonotype: Sequence at one end of the junction differs from germline and may be a read error. The rearrangement uses TRBV7-2 and TRBJ1-2, with 8 bases that match TRBD1. The CDR3 consists of 14 residues. In germline, CDR1 is SGHTA, CDR2 FQGNSA. CDR3 sequence reads: CASTSRTGLYGCTF. The CDR3 nucleotides read TGTGCCAGCACCTCAAGGACAGGGCTCTATGGCTGCACCTTC.

In this sample, this clonotype turned up a few times. V is TRBV20-1 and J is TRBJ2-7, with D perhaps matching TRBD2 (6 bases). The CDR3 is 12 amino acids. Germline CDR1 reads DFQATT; CDR2 reads SNEGSKA (reference sequence). Trimming shortened V by 6 bases and J by 3 bases, and 12 bases separated the two germline ends. DNA for the CDR3: TGCAGTGCCGGTCGGGGGAACTACGAGCAGTACTTC. It codes for CSAGRGNYEQYF.

This clonotype was observed a handful of times. This chain connects TRBV28 to TRBJ1-2; no clear D gene. Germline-derived CDR1 and CDR2 are MDHEN and SYDVKM. V dropped 3 bases and J dropped 4 bases, with 6 bases sitting between them. This CDR3 has 12 amino acids. The CDR3 protein is CASSFRAYGYTF. The CDR3 bases are TGTGCCAGCAGTTTTCGAGCCTATGGCTACACCTTC.

This chain connects TRBV25-1 to TRBJ2-5; 8 bases fit TRBD1. The V segment lost 5 bases and the J segment 4 bases; nucleotides outside the gene matches: 6. This CDR3 comprises 14 residues. CDR1 MGHDK and CDR2 SYGVNS come from the germline V gene. Written as DNA, the CDR3 is TGTGCCAGCAGTCCCCGGACAGGGATAGAGACCCAGTACTTC. This codes for CASSPRTGIETQYF.

This chain uses TRBV7-3 with TRBJ2-3; D may be TRBD2 (5 bases). V dropped 5 bases and J dropped 4 bases, with 16 bases sitting between them. CDR3 length: 15 residues. In germline, CDR1 is SGHTA, CDR2 FQGTGA. CDR3: CASSPLRARADTQYF. CDR3 bases: TGTGCCAGCAGCCCCCTGAGGGCCCGGGCAGATACGCAGTATTTT. The whole variable domain, filled in from reference TRBV7-3 and TRBJ2-3, reads GAGVSQTPSNKVTEKGKYVELRCDPISGHTALYWYRQSLGQGPEFLIYFQGTGAADDSGLPNDRFFAVRPEGSVSTLKIQRTERGDSAVYLCASSPLRARADTQYFGPGTRLTVL.

J is TRBJ2-7 and V is TRBV7-2; perhaps TRBD2 as D (6 bases). CDR3 length equals 16 residues. Germline V gene data show CDR1 as SGHTA and CDR2 as FQGNSA. V was pared by 1 base and J by 1 base, with 14 bases between. The DNA of the CDR3 is TGTGCCAGCAGCTTAGGCGGGACCCTAACATCCTACGAGCAGTACTTC. It codes for CASSLGGTLTSYEQYF.

The chain is built from TRBV5-5 and TRBJ2-7, with a weak D call TRBD2 (6 bases). Germline V gives CDR1 SGHKS, CDR2 YYEKEE (reference sequence). CDR3 length equals 15 residues. The V gene lost 4 bases and the J gene lost 2 bases, with 16 bases spanning the gap. CDR3 protein: CASSITGTRAYEQYF. The CDR3 DNA follows: TGTGCCAGCAGCATCACCGGGACTCGAGCCTACGAGCAGTACTTC.

The chain uses TRBV25-1 and TRBJ1-2; no firm D call. Trimming shortened V by 8 bases and J by 4 bases, and 11 bases separated the two germline ends. The V gene's germline CDR1 is MGHDK and CDR2 SYGVNS. This CDR3 comprises 12 residues. The chain's CDR3 is CASAGDFYGYTF. The CDR3 region has the DNA TGTGCCAGCGCAGGAGACTTCTATGGCTACACCTTC.

Regarding this clonotype: One junction end does not reproduce the germline sequence, and a read error may be involved. V and J are TRBV13 and TRBJ2-1; D might be TRBD2 (6 bases). Germline V gene sequence: CDR1 PRHDT, CDR2 FYEKMQ (reference sequence). This CDR3 has 15 amino acids. The CDR3, as DNA: TGTGCCAACAGCTCCGGGACTCCAATTTGGAATGAGCAGTTCTTC. Its protein product is CANSSGTPIWNEQFF.

The genes are TRBV10-3 and TRBJ2-5; possibly TRBD2 for D (5 bases). The CDR3 is made up of 14 amino acids. Germline loops: CDR1 ENHRY, CDR2 SYGVKD. Trimming removed 4 bases from V and 3 bases from J, with 12 bases in between. CDR3 loop: CAISGGLPKETQYF. CDR3 nucleotides: TGTGCCATCAGTGGAGGACTCCCCAAAGAGACCCAGTACTTC.

This clonotype was recorded a few times. This sequence joins TRBV27 and TRBJ2-3; 8 positions agree with TRBD1. There are 15 residues in the CDR3. Germline V CDR1 and CDR2: MNHEY, SMNVEV (reference sequence). V trimming: 8 bases; J trimming: 1 base; junction bases outside the gene matches: 8. As DNA, the CDR3 is TGTGCCAGCTTCCGGACAGGGTGGCGCACAGATACGCAGTATTTT. Its translation is CASFRTGWRTDTQYF.

The rearrangement uses TRBV20-1 and TRBJ2-1, with 10 bases aligning to TRBD2. Germline loops: CDR1 DFQATT, CDR2 SNEGSKA (reference sequence). The CDR3 length is 15 residues. After removal of 1 base from V and 5 bases from J, the junction contained 5 bases not matched to a gene. The chain's CDR3 is CSARGHLAGDNEQFF. The DNA of the CDR3 is TGCAGTGCTAGAGGCCATCTAGCGGGGGACAATGAGCAGTTCTTC.

The table lists this clonotype with a few counts. V gene TRBV7-3 combines with J gene TRBJ2-1; 9 positions match TRBD2. The V gene end was trimmed by 5 bases and the J gene end by 7 bases; junction bases not matched to a gene: 15. The germline CDR1 and CDR2 sequences are SGHTA and FQGTGA. This CDR3 is built from 17 residues. In DNA, the CDR3 is TGTGCCAGCAGCCCTGTGTCGACTAGCGGCTTGCGGAATGAGCAGTTCTTC. This gives the protein CASSPVSTSGLRNEQFF.

The chain uses TRBV28 and TRBJ2-2; D is undetermined. CDR1 is MDHEN, CDR2 SYDVKM, per germline. V dropped 3 bases and J dropped 3 bases, with 11 bases sitting between them. This CDR3 has 15 residues. CDR3 DNA sequence: TGTGCCAGCAGTTTCCGGCTCCGGTACACCGGGGAGCTGTTTTTT. Encoded protein: CASSFRLRYTGELFF.

The rearrangement joins TRBV24-1 to TRBJ2-1; D unresolved. The J call may be mistaken, given a closer DNA end match to TRBJ2-7. Per germline, CDR1 KGHDR and CDR2 SFDVKD. The CDR3 runs 16 residues. The DNA of the CDR3 is TGTGCCACCAGTGACCTTAAGGGTTCCTCCTACAATGAGCAGTACTTC. Translating it yields CATSDLKGSSYNEQYF.

This clonotype has just a few counts. This rearrangement joins TRBV12-3 or TRBV12-4 to TRBJ1-4; 8 positions agree with TRBD1. V dropped 6 bases and J dropped 6; count of bases not matched to a gene: 6. The CDR3 length is 14 residues. The CDR3 nucleotides are TGTGCCAGCAGCCCGACAGGGGTGGATGAAAAACTGTTTTTT. Its translation: CASSPTGVDEKLFF.

This rearrangement joins TRBV12-3 or TRBV12-4 to TRBJ2-3, with D possibly TRBD1 on 5 matching bases. This CDR3 comprises 15 residues. V lost 6 bases and J 3 bases, leaving 16 bases between the germline ends. The CDR3 loop reads CASSQGTLGTDTQYF. CDR3 nucleotide sequence: TGTGCCAGCAGCCAGGGAACTTTGGGGACAGATACGCAGTATTTT.

The sample holds a few counts of this clonotype. The chain recombines TRBV4-2 with TRBJ1-4; D not resolved. The V and J ends lost 0 bases and 8 bases respectively, with 13 bases between them. Germline CDR1 reads LGHNA; CDR2 reads YNFKEQ. The CDR3 is 15 residues long. CDR3 amino acids: CASSQEEYRYEKLFF. CDR3 DNA: TGTGCCAGCAGCCAAGAGGAATATCGGTACGAAAAACTGTTTTTT.

This sequence joins TRBV4-1 and TRBJ2-7, with a possible D match to TRBD2 (6 bases). Trimming pared 4 bases from V and 2 bases from J, leaving 15 bases between. The V gene's germline CDR1 is MGHRA and CDR2 YSYEKL. The CDR3 extends over 15 amino acids. The CDR3 sequence: CASSPTLAATYEQYF. The DNA for the CDR3 is TGCGCCAGCAGCCCCACCTTAGCGGCCACCTACGAGCAGTACTTC.